This T cell receptor beta chain was recorded in a study of OX40 agonist ivuxolimab in advanced cancers. Produced via immunoSEQ multiplex PCR; TCRdb's table is partial and in-frame only. Of nearly 80,000 clones listed, around 94% are singletons. Systemic immunosuppression or autoimmune disease history was grounds to exclude patients. Baseline, cycle 4 day 1, and cycle 7 day 1 were the blood sampling points. Study-wide results and limits: In a subset of nonresponders, normalized T-cell clonal expansion was also low. CD4+ T cells averaged fewer expanded clones than CD8+ T cells.

This clone was observed once. Its antigen is not known. The sample was CD4+ or CD8+ T cells sorted from blood, taken in a trial of the OX40 agonist ivuxolimab. The source of this sequence is an adult with an advanced solid tumor such as melanoma, head and neck, liver or kidney cancer.

CDR3 DNA: TGTGCCAGCAGTACCGGGACCAACAATGAGCAGTTCTTC. Translating gives CASSTGTNNEQFF. The chain links TRBV28 to TRBJ2-1; D tentatively reads TRBD1 or TRBD2 (5 bases each). CDR1 and CDR2 (germline): MDHEN, SYDVKM. The length of the CDR3 is 13 residues. V lost 5 bases, J lost 5 bases, and 10 bases lay in between.